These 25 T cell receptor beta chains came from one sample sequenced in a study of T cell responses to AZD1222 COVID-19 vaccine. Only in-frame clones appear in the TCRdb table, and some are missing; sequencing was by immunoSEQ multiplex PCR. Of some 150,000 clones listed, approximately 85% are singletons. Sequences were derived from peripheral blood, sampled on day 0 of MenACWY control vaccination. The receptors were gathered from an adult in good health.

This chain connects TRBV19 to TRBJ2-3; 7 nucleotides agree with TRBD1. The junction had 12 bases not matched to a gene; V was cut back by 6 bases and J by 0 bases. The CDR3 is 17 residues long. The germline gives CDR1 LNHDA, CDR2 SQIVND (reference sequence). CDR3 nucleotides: TGTGCCAGTAGAACCCTCCAGGGGGTCCTTAGCACAGATACGCAGTATTTT. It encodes CASRTLQGVLSTDTQYF. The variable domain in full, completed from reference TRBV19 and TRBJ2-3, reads DGGITQSPKYLFRKEGQNVTLSCEQNLNHDAMYWYRQDPGQGLRLIYYSQIVNDFQKGDIAEGYSVSREKKESFPLTVTSAQKNPTAFYLCASRTLQGVLSTDTQYFGPGTRLTVL.

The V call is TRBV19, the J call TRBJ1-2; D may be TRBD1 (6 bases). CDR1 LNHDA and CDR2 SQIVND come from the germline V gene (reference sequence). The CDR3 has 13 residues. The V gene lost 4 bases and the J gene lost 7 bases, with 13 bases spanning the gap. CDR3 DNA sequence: TGTGCCAGTAGTAGCTCACAGGGCGGTGGCTACACCTTC. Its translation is CASSSSQGGGYTF.

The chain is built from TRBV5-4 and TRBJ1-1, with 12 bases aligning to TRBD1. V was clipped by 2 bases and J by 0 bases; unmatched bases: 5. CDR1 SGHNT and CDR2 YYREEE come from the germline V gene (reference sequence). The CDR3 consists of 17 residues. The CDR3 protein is CASSLRDRGRLNTEAFF. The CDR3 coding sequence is TGTGCCAGCAGCTTAAGGGACAGGGGGCGACTGAACACTGAAGCTTTCTTT.

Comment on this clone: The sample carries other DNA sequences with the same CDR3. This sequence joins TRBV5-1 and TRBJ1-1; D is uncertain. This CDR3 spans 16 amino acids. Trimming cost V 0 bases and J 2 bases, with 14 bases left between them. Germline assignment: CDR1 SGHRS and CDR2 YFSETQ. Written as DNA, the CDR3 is TGCGCCAGCAGCTTGGAGGTGGGCCGCGTTAACACTGAAGCTTTCTTT. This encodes CASSLEVGRVNTEAFF.

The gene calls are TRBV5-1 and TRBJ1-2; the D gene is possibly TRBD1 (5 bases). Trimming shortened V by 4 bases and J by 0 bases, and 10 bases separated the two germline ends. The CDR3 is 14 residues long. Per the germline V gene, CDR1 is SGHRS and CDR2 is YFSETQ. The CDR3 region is CASSPQTANYGYTF. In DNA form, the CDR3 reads TGCGCCAGCAGCCCTCAGACAGCTAACTATGGCTACACCTTC.

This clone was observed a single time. CDR3 in amino acids: CASSGVVTGAEQYF. The CDR3 DNA reads TGTGCCAGCAGCGGGGTCGTGACAGGGGCCGAGCAGTACTTC. This chain uses TRBV9 with TRBJ2-7; 8 positions agree with TRBD1. CDR1 and CDR2 from the germline V gene are SGDLS and YYNGEE. The CDR3 extends over 14 amino acids. The trim removed 3 bases at V and 6 bases at J, leaving 8 bases unmatched.

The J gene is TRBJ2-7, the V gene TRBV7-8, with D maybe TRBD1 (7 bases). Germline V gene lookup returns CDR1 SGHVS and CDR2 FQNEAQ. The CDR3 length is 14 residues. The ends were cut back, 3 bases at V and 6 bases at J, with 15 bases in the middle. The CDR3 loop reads CASSFHRGGSEQYV. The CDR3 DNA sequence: TGTGCCAGCAGCTTTCACAGGGGAGGTTCCGAGCAGTACGTC.

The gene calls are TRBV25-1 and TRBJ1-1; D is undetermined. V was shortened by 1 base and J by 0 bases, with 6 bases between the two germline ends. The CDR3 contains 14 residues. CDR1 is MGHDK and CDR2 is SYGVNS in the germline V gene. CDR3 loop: CASSESQMNTEAFF. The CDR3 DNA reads TGTGCCAGCAGTGAATCCCAAATGAACACTGAAGCTTTCTTT.

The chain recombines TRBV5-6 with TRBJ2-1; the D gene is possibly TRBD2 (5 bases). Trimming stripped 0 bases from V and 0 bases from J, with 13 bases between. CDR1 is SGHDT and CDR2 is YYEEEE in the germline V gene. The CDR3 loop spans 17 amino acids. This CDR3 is CASSLASWESSYNEQFF. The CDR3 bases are TGTGCCAGCAGCTTGGCGTCTTGGGAGAGCTCCTACAATGAGCAGTTCTTC.

The CDR3 is CASTEGGVPQETQYF. The CDR3 nucleotides read TGTGCCAGCACTGAGGGGGGGGTACCCCAAGAGACCCAGTACTTC. V usage is TRBV2 and J usage is TRBJ2-5, with a weak D call TRBD2 (7 bases). The CDR3 is 15 amino acids. The germline V and J ends were trimmed by 7 bases and 1 base, with 16 bases remaining between them. Germline loops: CDR1 SNHLY, CDR2 FYNNEI. Together with reference TRBV2 and TRBJ2-5, the CDR3 gives the full variable domain: EPEVTQTPSHQVTQMGQEVILRCVPISNHLYFYWYRQILGQKVEFLVSFYNNEISEKSEIFDDQFSVERPDGSNFTLKIRSTKLEDSAMYFCASTEGGVPQETQYFGPGTRLLVL.

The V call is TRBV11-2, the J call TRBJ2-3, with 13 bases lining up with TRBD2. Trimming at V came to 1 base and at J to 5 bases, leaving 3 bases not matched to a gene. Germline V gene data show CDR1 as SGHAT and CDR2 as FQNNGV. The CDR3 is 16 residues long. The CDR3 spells CASSLGLAGGGDTQYF. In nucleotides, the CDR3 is TGTGCCAGCAGCTTAGGACTAGCGGGGGGCGGAGATACGCAGTATTTT.

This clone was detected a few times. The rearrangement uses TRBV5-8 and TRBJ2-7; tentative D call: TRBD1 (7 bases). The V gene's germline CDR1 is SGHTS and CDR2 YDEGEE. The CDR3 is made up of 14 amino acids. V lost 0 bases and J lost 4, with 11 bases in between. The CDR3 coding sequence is TGTGCCAGCAGCTTGGTTCAGGGGGGATACGAGCAGTACGTC. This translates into CASSLVQGGYEQYV.

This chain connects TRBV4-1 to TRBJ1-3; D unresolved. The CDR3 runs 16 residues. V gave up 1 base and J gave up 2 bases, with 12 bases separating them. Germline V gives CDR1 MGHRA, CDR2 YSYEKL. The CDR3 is CASSQGEDQAGNTIYF. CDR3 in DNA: TGCGCCAGCAGCCAAGGAGAGGATCAGGCTGGAAACACCATATATTTT.

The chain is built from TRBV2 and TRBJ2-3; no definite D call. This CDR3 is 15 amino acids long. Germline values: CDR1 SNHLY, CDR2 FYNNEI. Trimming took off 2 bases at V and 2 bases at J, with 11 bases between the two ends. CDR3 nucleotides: TGTGCCAGCAGTGAACAGGTACAACTCACAGATACGCAGTATTTT. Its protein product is CASSEQVQLTDTQYF. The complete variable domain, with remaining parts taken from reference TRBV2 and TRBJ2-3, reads EPEVTQTPSHQVTQMGQEVILRCVPISNHLYFYWYRQILGQKVEFLVSFYNNEISEKSEIFDDQFSVERPDGSNFTLKIRSTKLEDSAMYFCASSEQVQLTDTQYFGPGTRLTVL.

The CDR3 DNA reads as TGTGCCAGTAGTATTGACAGGGGTGGGAATCAGCCCCAGCATTTT. This gives the protein CASSIDRGGNQPQHF. The rearrangement joins TRBV19 to TRBJ1-5, with 8 bases identical to TRBD1. J lost 4 bases, V lost 3 bases, and 5 bases had no gene match. Germline V CDR1 and CDR2: LNHDA, SQIVND (reference sequence). The CDR3 has 15 amino acids.

The CDR3 DNA reads TGTGCCAGCAGCCTTACCCCAGGGTTGAATGGCTACACCTTC. Protein sequence: CASSLTPGLNGYTF. The chain is built from TRBV7-9 and TRBJ1-2; the D gene is possibly TRBD1 (5 bases). CDR1 SEHNR and CDR2 FQNEAQ come from the germline V gene (reference sequence). Between the trimmed V and J ends, which lost 5 bases and 6 bases, there was a span of 16 bases. The CDR3 extends over 14 amino acids.

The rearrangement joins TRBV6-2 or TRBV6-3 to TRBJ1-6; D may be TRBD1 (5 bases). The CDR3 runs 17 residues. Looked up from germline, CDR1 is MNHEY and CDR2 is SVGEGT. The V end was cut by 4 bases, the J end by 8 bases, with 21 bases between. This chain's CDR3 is CASSSGGVVREDSPLHF. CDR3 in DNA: TGTGCCAGCAGTTCCGGAGGGGTGGTCAGAGAGGATTCACCCCTCCACTTT.

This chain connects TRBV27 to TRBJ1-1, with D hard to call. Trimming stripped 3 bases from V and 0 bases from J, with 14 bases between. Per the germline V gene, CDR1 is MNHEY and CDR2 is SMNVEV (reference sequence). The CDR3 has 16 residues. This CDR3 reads CASSLRWATMNTEAFF. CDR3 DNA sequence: TGTGCCAGCAGTTTGCGTTGGGCTACGATGAACACTGAAGCTTTCTTT.

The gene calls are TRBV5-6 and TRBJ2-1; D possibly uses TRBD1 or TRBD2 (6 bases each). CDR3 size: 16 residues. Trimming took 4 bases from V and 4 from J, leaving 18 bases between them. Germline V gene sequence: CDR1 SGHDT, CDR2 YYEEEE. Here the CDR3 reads CASSQDPGAGYNEQFF. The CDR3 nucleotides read TGTGCCAGCAGCCAGGATCCAGGGGCGGGGTACAATGAGCAGTTCTTC.

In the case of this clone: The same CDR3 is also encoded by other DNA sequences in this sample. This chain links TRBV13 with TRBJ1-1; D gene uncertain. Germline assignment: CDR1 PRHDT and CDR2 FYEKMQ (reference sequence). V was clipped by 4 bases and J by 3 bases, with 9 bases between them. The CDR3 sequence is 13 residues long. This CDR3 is CASSSGSYTEAFF. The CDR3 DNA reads TGTGCCAGCAGCTCGGGGTCTTACACTGAAGCTTTCTTT.

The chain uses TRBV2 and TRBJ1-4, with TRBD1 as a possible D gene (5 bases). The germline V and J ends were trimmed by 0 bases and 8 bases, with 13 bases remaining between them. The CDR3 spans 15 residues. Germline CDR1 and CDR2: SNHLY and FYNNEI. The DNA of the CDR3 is TGTGCCAGCAGTGAAGCAGGGGATGAGCTAGAAAAACTGTTTTTT. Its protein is CASSEAGDELEKLFF. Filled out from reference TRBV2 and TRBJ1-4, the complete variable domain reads EPEVTQTPSHQVTQMGQEVILRCVPISNHLYFYWYRQILGQKVEFLVSFYNNEISEKSEIFDDQFSVERPDGSNFTLKIRSTKLEDSAMYFCASSEAGDELEKLFFGSGTQLSVL.

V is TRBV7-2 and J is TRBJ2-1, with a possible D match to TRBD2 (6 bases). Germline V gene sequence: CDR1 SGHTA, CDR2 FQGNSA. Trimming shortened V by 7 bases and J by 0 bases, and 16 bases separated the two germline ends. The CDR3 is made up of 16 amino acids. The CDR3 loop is CASISWRGGSYNEQFF. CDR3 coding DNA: TGTGCCAGCATCTCCTGGCGGGGCGGCTCCTACAATGAGCAGTTCTTC.

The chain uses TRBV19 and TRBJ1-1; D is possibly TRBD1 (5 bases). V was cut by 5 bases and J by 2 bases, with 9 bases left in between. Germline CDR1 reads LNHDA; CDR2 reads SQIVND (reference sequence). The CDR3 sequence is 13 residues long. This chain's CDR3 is CASSWGVNTEAFF. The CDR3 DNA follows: TGTGCCAGTAGTTGGGGGGTAAACACTGAAGCTTTCTTT.

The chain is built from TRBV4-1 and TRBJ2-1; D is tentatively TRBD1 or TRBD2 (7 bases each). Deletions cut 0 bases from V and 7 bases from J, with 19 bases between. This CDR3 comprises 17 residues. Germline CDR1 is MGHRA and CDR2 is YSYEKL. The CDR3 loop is CASSQEWWGRGGNEQFF. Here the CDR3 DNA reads TGCGCCAGCAGCCAAGAATGGTGGGGCAGGGGGGGGAATGAGCAGTTCTTC.

CDR3 sequence reads: CASSPVKVGSPLHF. The CDR3 DNA is TGTGCCAGCAGCCCGGTTAAGGTGGGTTCACCCCTCCACTTT. This chain connects TRBV5-5 to TRBJ1-6; D gene unclear. The CDR3 spans 14 residues. The ends were cut back, 4 bases at V and 9 bases at J, with 14 bases in the middle. Germline CDR1 SGHKS, CDR2 YYEKEE (reference sequence).